The 28 T cell receptor beta chains reported below all come from one sample, sequenced in a study of blood T cell repertoires in COVID-19. Sequencing used immunoSEQ multiplex PCR; TCRdb keeps in-frame clones, though not all of them. The sample includes hundreds of thousands of clones, around 87% seen only once; the top ten take about 2.1%. Specimen: PBMCs or T cells enriched from blood (not recorded which). The receptor source for this set is a man aged 35 to 55 in a cohort exposed to, infected with or recovered from COVID-19 (not recorded which).

In its sample, this clone was seen once. The chain couples TRBV7-9 to TRBJ2-1; 14 nucleotides match TRBD2. Germline V CDR1 and CDR2: SEHNR, FQNEAQ (reference sequence). Trimming took 5 bases from V and 10 from J; bases not matched to a gene: 10. This CDR3 contains 16 residues. The CDR3 region has the DNA TGTGCCAGCAGCCCGAGGGGACTAGCGGGAGTTGGCGAGCAGTTCTTC. Its protein is CASSPRGLAGVGEQFF.

The rearrangement joins TRBV19 to TRBJ1-6; TRBD1 aligns across 7 bases. With V trimmed by 2 bases and J by 9 bases, 10 bases remained unmatched. The CDR3 totals 16 residues. The germline V gene has CDR1 LNHDA and CDR2 SQIVND (reference sequence). This CDR3 is CASSIRRDSLSSPLHF. The DNA for the CDR3 is TGTGCCAGTAGTATAAGAAGGGACAGCCTAAGTTCACCCCTCCACTTT.

The chain uses TRBV4-1 and TRBJ2-5; 12 bases map to TRBD2. The CDR3 loop spans 17 amino acids. Germline V lookup: CDR1 MGHRA, CDR2 YSYEKL. The ends lost 2 bases at V and 4 bases at J; junction bases unmatched: 8. For the CDR3, the DNA is TGCGCCAGCAGCCAATTCGAGACTAGCGGGAGCGGAGAGACCCAGTACTTC. Protein product: CASSQFETSGSGETQYF.

V is TRBV14 and J is TRBJ1-2; D gene uncertain. V gave up 4 bases and J gave up 8 bases, with 14 bases separating them. The CDR3 loop spans 13 amino acids. Germline V lookup: CDR1 SGHDN, CDR2 FVKESK. The CDR3: CASSPNRTPGYTF. The CDR3 DNA follows: TGTGCCAGCAGCCCCAACCGGACTCCCGGCTACACCTTC. The whole variable domain, filled in from reference TRBV14 and TRBJ1-2, reads EAGVTQFPSHSVIEKGQTVTLRCDPISGHDNLYWYRRVMGKEIKFLLHFVKESKQDESGMPNNRFLAERTGGTYSTLKVQPAELEDSGVYFCASSPNRTPGYTFGSGTRLTVV.

This chain joins TRBV19 and TRBJ2-3, with 8 bases that match TRBD1. The ends lost 0 bases at V and 1 base at J; junction bases unmatched: 6. Germline CDR1 reads LNHDA; CDR2 reads SQIVND (reference sequence). The length of the CDR3 is 17 residues. In DNA form, the CDR3 reads TGTGCCAGTAGTATAGATGAAAGGACAGGGCGCACAGATACGCAGTATTTT. Its translation: CASSIDERTGRTDTQYF.

This clone has a single count. The rearrangement links TRBV15 to TRBJ2-1, with TRBD2 as a possible D gene (5 bases). The V gene's germline CDR1 is LNHNV and CDR2 YYDKDF (reference sequence). V lost 0 bases and J 7 bases, leaving 13 bases between the germline ends. CDR3 length: 15 amino acids. The chain's CDR3 is CATSRDRGPVNEQFF. The CDR3 bases are TGTGCCACCAGCAGAGATAGAGGGCCGGTTAATGAGCAGTTCTTC.

The chain is built from TRBV7-3 and TRBJ1-6; D possibly corresponds to TRBD1 (6 bases). The CDR3 is 13 residues long. Germline CDR1 is SGHTA and CDR2 is FQGTGA. The V end was cut by 6 bases, the J end by 8 bases, with 11 bases between. The CDR3 nucleotides are TGTGCCAGCAGTACAGGGACGGATTCACCCCTCCACTTT. Encoded protein: CASSTGTDSPLHF.

CDR3 sequence reads: CASSLGLLRNQPQHF. In DNA, the CDR3 is TGTGCCAGCAGCCTGGGACTCCTGAGGAATCAGCCCCAGCATTTT. The rearrangement joins TRBV3-1 (or the pseudogene TRBV3-2) to TRBJ1-5, with a possible D match to TRBD1 (5 bases). Germline-derived CDR1 and CDR2 are LGHDT and YNNKEL (reference sequence). V lost 4 bases, J lost 4 bases, and 14 bases lay in between. This CDR3 comprises 15 residues.

The chain combines TRBV28 with TRBJ2-2; D may be TRBD1 (5 bases). Germline V gene data show CDR1 as MDHEN and CDR2 as SYDVKM. The ends were cut back, 5 bases at V and 4 bases at J, with 8 bases in the middle. The CDR3 length is 13 residues. The CDR3 DNA sequence: TGTGCCAGCAGTGTGACAGTCACCGGGGAGCTGTTTTTT. Translating it yields CASSVTVTGELFF.

This sequence joins TRBV6-5 and TRBJ2-1, with D perhaps TRBD1 (8 bases). V was shortened by 0 bases and J by 9 bases, with 12 bases between the two germline ends. This CDR3 has 14 amino acids. CDR1 and CDR2 (germline): MNHEY, SVGAGI. The CDR3 loop reads CASSYSQGEGEQFF. The CDR3 DNA follows: TGTGCCAGCAGTTACTCACAGGGGGAGGGTGAGCAGTTCTTC.

The gene calls are TRBV30 and TRBJ1-5; D remains ambiguous. Trimming pared 2 bases from V and 0 bases from J, leaving 5 bases between. In germline, CDR1 is GTSNPN, CDR2 SVGIG (reference sequence). This CDR3 is built from 13 residues. CDR3 protein: CAWSIHSNQPQHF. CDR3 DNA: TGTGCCTGGAGTATACATAGCAATCAGCCCCAGCATTTT. Filled out from reference TRBV30 and TRBJ1-5, the complete variable domain reads SQTIHQWPATLVQPVGSPLSLECTVEGTSNPNLYWYRQAAGRGLQLLFYSVGIGQISSEVPQNLSASRPQDRQFILSSKKLLLSDSGFYLCAWSIHSNQPQHFGDGTRLSIL.

The CDR3: CASSSRDRGSGGYTF. In DNA, the CDR3 is TGTGCCAGCAGTTCTAGGGACAGGGGCTCGGGTGGCTACACCTTC. This chain joins TRBV6-5 and TRBJ1-2, with 10 nucleotides matching TRBD1. CDR1 MNHEY and CDR2 SVGAGI come from the germline V gene. With V trimmed by 4 bases and J by 7 bases, 9 bases remained unmatched. The CDR3 loop spans 15 amino acids.

Details on this clone: The sample has other DNA sequences that encode this CDR3 too. The J gene is TRBJ1-5, the V gene TRBV27; maybe TRBD1 (6 bases). CDR1 and CDR2 (germline): MNHEY, SMNVEV (reference sequence). This CDR3 comprises 15 residues. Trimming took off 2 bases at V and 0 bases at J, with 8 bases between the two ends. CDR3 amino acids: CASSLLGGSNQPQHF. The CDR3 DNA is TGTGCCAGCAGTTTACTAGGGGGTAGCAATCAGCCCCAGCATTTT.

The chain is built from TRBV7-2 and TRBJ2-7, with D possibly TRBD1 on 5 matching bases. V dropped 4 bases and J dropped 5 bases, with 6 bases sitting between them. Germline V lookup: CDR1 SGHTA, CDR2 FQGNSA. The length of the CDR3 is 11 residues. CDR3 region: CASSSRDEQYF. DNA for the CDR3: TGTGCCAGCAGCTCCAGGGACGAGCAGTACTTC. Drawing the rest from reference TRBV7-2 and TRBJ2-7, the complete variable domain is GAGVSQSPSNKVTEKGKDVELRCDPISGHTALYWYRQSLGQGLEFLIYFQGNSAPDKSGLPSDRFSAERTGGSVSTLTIQRTQQEDSAVYLCASSSRDEQYFGPGTRLTVT.

V usage is TRBV30 and J usage is TRBJ2-3, with TRBD1 matching 10 bases. Germline CDR1 reads GTSNPN; CDR2 reads SVGIG (reference sequence). This CDR3 spans 15 amino acids. Losses at the gene ends were 5 bases for V and 3 bases for J; bases not matched to a gene: 8. The CDR3 is CAWGPPGQGTDTQYF. The CDR3 nucleotides are TGTGCCTGGGGTCCCCCGGGACAGGGGACAGATACGCAGTATTTT.

J is TRBJ2-2 and V is TRBV4-2; tentatively, D is TRBD2 (6 bases). V was shortened by 1 base and J by 7 bases, with 13 bases between the two germline ends. CDR3 size: 15 residues. Germline CDR1 reads LGHNA; CDR2 reads YNFKEQ. The CDR3 reads CASSQVISGNGELFF. The CDR3 nucleotides are TGTGCCAGCAGCCAAGTGATTAGCGGAAACGGGGAGCTGTTTTTT.

This chain uses TRBV11-2 with TRBJ1-1, with D perhaps matching TRBD1 (6 bases). V lost 5 bases and J 1 base, leaving 14 bases between the germline ends. The CDR3 consists of 15 residues. Germline CDR1 SGHAT, CDR2 FQNNGV. The CDR3 nucleotides are TGTGCCAGCAGCCGGGCTGGGGGCCAGAACACTGAAGCTTTCTTT. This encodes CASSRAGGQNTEAFF.

J is TRBJ2-1 and V is TRBV3-1 (or the pseudogene TRBV3-2), with 8 bases matching TRBD2. Trimming cost V 5 bases and J 3 bases; bases outside gene matches: 12. The CDR3 consists of 17 residues. Per the germline V gene, CDR1 is LGHDT and CDR2 is YNNKEL (reference sequence). Here the CDR3 reads CASSESSGGQDYNEQFF. For the CDR3, the DNA is TGTGCCAGCAGCGAGTCCTCGGGGGGGCAGGACTACAATGAGCAGTTCTTC.

V is TRBV7-9 and J is TRBJ2-7; D possibly corresponds to TRBD1 (6 bases). V lost 5 bases to trimming and J lost 1 base, with 9 bases between them. This CDR3 has 13 amino acids. Germline loops: CDR1 SEHNR, CDR2 FQNEAQ (reference sequence). The CDR3 reads CASSDTGSYEQYF. In nucleotides, the CDR3 is TGTGCCAGCAGCGATACAGGGTCCTACGAGCAGTACTTC. The whole variable domain, filled in from reference TRBV7-9 and TRBJ2-7, reads DTGVSQNPRHKITKRGQNVTFRCDPISEHNRLYWYRQTLGQGPEFLTYFQNEAQLEKSRLLSDRFSAERPKGSFSTLEIQRTEQGDSAMYLCASSDTGSYEQYFGPGTRLTVT.

This clone appeared once. The chain uses TRBV7-9 and TRBJ2-7; 11 nucleotides line up with TRBD1. The CDR3 consists of 14 residues. Losses at the gene ends were 4 bases for V and 6 bases for J; bases not matched to a gene: 5. Germline CDR1 is SEHNR and CDR2 is FQNEAQ (reference sequence). As DNA, the CDR3 is TGTGCCAGCAGCTGGGACAGGGGGGGGCGCGAGCAGTACTTC. Translating gives CASSWDRGGREQYF.

The gene calls are TRBV19 and TRBJ1-2; weak D call: TRBD1 (6 bases). Trimming pared 7 bases from V and 4 bases from J, leaving 16 bases between. Germline V lookup: CDR1 LNHDA, CDR2 SQIVND (reference sequence). The CDR3 sequence is 14 residues long. In nucleotides, the CDR3 is TGTGCCAGTACCCATACTGGACAGCTCTATGGCTACACCTTC. This codes for CASTHTGQLYGYTF.

The chain recombines TRBV25-1 with TRBJ2-1; D gene unclear. V lost 4 bases and J lost 1, with 11 bases in between. This CDR3 has 15 residues. Germline V gene data show CDR1 as MGHDK and CDR2 as SYGVNS. CDR3 DNA: TGTGCCAGCAGTGCCCGGAGTGGTTCCTACAATGAGCAGTTCTTC. Protein sequence: CASSARSGSYNEQFF.

The chain uses TRBV6-2 or TRBV6-3 and TRBJ2-1; 7 bases line up with TRBD2. Trimming removed 5 bases from V and 4 bases from J; junction bases left unmatched: 11. This CDR3 is 16 amino acids long. CDR1 and CDR2 from the germline V gene are MNHEY and SVGEGT. DNA of the CDR3: TGTGCCAGCAGTATCAGCGGTGGGAGGGGTTACAATGAGCAGTTCTTC. Its protein is CASSISGGRGYNEQFF.

This clone has more than one count but fewer than ten. The chain uses TRBV15 and TRBJ2-2; perhaps TRBD2 as D (5 bases). CDR1 and CDR2 from the germline V gene are LNHNV and YYDKDF (reference sequence). V was trimmed by 0 bases and J by 0 bases, leaving 8 bases between them. CDR3 length: 16 residues. The CDR3 here is CATSREGLPNTGELFF. CDR3 sequence (DNA): TGTGCCACCAGCAGAGAAGGACTTCCGAACACCGGGGAGCTGTTTTTT.

This chain connects TRBV7-2 to TRBJ1-1; no firm D call. The CDR3 is 11 residues long. Germline V lookup: CDR1 SGHTA, CDR2 FQGNSA. Trimming shortened V by 6 bases and J by 5 bases, and 7 bases separated the two germline ends. DNA for the CDR3: TGTGCCAGCAGATTATATACTGAAGCTTTCTTT. It codes for CASRLYTEAFF.

This clone was seen only once. The V gene is TRBV29-1, the J gene TRBJ2-1; 13 bases agree with TRBD2. Germline-derived CDR1 and CDR2 are SQVTM and ANQGSEA. CDR3 length equals 16 residues. After removal of 1 base from V and 4 bases from J, the junction contained 4 bases not matched to a gene. CDR3 residues: CSVEGTSGRFYNEQFF. The CDR3 bases are TGCAGCGTTGAAGGGACTAGCGGGAGATTTTACAATGAGCAGTTCTTC.

This chain links TRBV11-2 with TRBJ2-5; 8 nucleotides match TRBD1. The germline CDR1 and CDR2 sequences are SGHAT and FQNNGV. This CDR3 contains 14 residues. Trimming took 1 base from V and 4 from J; bases not matched to a gene: 2. CDR3 protein: CASSLGQGRETQYF. The CDR3 nucleotides are TGTGCCAGCAGCTTAGGACAGGGGAGAGAGACCCAGTACTTC.

The chain uses TRBV5-1 and TRBJ2-3, with a possible D match to TRBD1 (5 bases). The germline gives CDR1 SGHRS, CDR2 YFSETQ. Deletions cut 4 bases from V and 4 bases from J, with 13 bases between. This CDR3 is 14 amino acids long. This CDR3 is CASSTRTGPDTQYF. In DNA, the CDR3 is TGCGCCAGCAGCACTCGCACAGGACCAGATACGCAGTATTTT.